One sample yielded the 14 T cell receptor beta chains listed below, sequenced in a study of breast tumors, draining lymph nodes, adjacent tissues. TCRdb processed the multiplex PCR reads anew with MiXCR; each CDR3 protein has one entry. Of 200,000 to 300,000 distinct CDR3 sequences listed, more than 30% are singletons. Breast cancer patients provided tissue from their axillary draining lymph nodes. Sequencing input: axillary lymph node tissue. Receptors originate from a female donor with breast cancer. Some clones in this sample may be carry-over from other donors' samples.

This clonotype showed up just a few times. A much larger clone is a single base away; this may be a read error. The chain joins TRBV11-2 to TRBJ2-5, with a possible D match to TRBD2 (6 bases). Looked up from germline, CDR1 is SGHAT and CDR2 is FQNNGV. The ends were cut back, 5 bases at V and 4 bases at J, with 17 bases in the middle. The CDR3 loop spans 15 amino acids. The CDR3 DNA reads TGTGCCAGCAGCGGCACGGGCGGGACCGGAGAGACCCAGTACTTC. As protein: CASSGTGGTGETQYF.

As DNA, the CDR3 is TGTGCCAGCAGCTCGGACCTCCCTAGCGGGAGTTGGAATGAGCAGTTCTTC. Protein product: CASSSDLPSGSWNEQFF. The chain is built from TRBV13 and TRBJ2-1; TRBD2 aligns across 10 bases. J was trimmed by 7 bases and V by 4 bases; bases with no gene match: 13. CDR1 and CDR2 (germline): PRHDT, FYEKMQ (reference sequence). The CDR3 is 17 amino acids.

This clonotype appeared a single time. This chain joins TRBV30 and TRBJ2-3; D remains ambiguous. The better agreement between TRBJ1-5 and the DNA end casts doubt on the J call. The CDR3 is 11 residues long. In germline, CDR1 is GTSNPN, CDR2 SVGIG (reference sequence). CDR3 bases: TGTGCCTGCCCACTTGGATATACGCAGCATTTT. Amino acids: CACPLGYTQHF.

The genes are TRBV15 and TRBJ2-7, with 9 bases aligning to TRBD2. The germline V gene has CDR1 LNHNV and CDR2 YYDKDF (reference sequence). V dropped 3 bases and J dropped 2; count of bases not matched to a gene: 11. This CDR3 has 17 residues. CDR3 residues: CATSSNLMTSGAYEQYF. CDR3 in DNA: TGTGCCACCAGCAGCAATCTAATGACTAGCGGCGCCTACGAGCAGTACTTC.

About this clonotype itself: A much bigger clone sits one base away, suggesting this may be a read error. The chain recombines TRBV11-3 with TRBJ2-1; the match to TRBD2 covers 8 bases. Trimming removed 6 bases from V and 10 bases from J; junction bases left unmatched: 14. The CDR3 runs to 15 residues. The germline V gene encodes CDR1 SGHNT and CDR2 YENEEA. In nucleotides, the CDR3 is TGTGCCAGCAGGTCCGCGGGAGGCCGGTTTTCGGAGCAGTTCTTC. Translating it yields CASRSAGGRFSEQFF.

As to this clonotype: A much larger clone sits a single nucleotide away, making a read error possible. The J gene is TRBJ1-6, the V gene TRBV20-1; D gene unclear. The CDR3 consists of 14 residues. CDR1 and CDR2 from the germline V gene are DFQATT and SNEGSKA (reference sequence). In DNA form, the CDR3 reads TGCAGTGCTAGTAGTGCCTCCCATAATTCACCCCTCCACTTT. Translated, it gives CSASSASHNSPLHF.

This clonotype was seen at least ten times. The J gene is TRBJ1-3, the V gene TRBV2; D may be TRBD1 (6 bases). Germline CDR1 reads SNHLY; CDR2 reads FYNNEI. Trimming shortened V by 11 bases and J by 4 bases, and 15 bases separated the two germline ends. This CDR3 spans 13 amino acids. The CDR3 protein is CALGGRPGNTIYF. The DNA of the CDR3 is TGTGCCCTGGGGGGGCGCCCCGGAAACACCATATATTTT.

This clonotype came up a few times. A read error may be the cause here, since a much bigger clone is one base away. The CDR3 carries no conserved terminal phenylalanine or tryptophan, so it likely arises from a read error. V usage is TRBV7-3 and J usage is TRBJ2-1; perhaps D is TRBD1 or TRBD2 (6 bases each). Trimming cost V 5 bases and J 4 bases, with 15 bases left between them. CDR1 and CDR2 (germline): SGHTA, FQGTGA. This CDR3 comprises 15 residues. CDR3 sequence: CASSVRERGYNEQFC. In DNA form, the CDR3 reads TGTGCCAGCAGCGTACGGGAGAGGGGGTACAATGAGCAGTTCTGC.

The chain carries TRBV28 and TRBJ2-5; TRBD2 matches at 13 bases. Looked up from germline, CDR1 is MDHEN and CDR2 is SYDVKM. V shed 3 bases and J 5 bases; nucleotides not matched to a gene: 3. The CDR3 runs 15 residues. CDR3 sequence: CASSFRLAGGETQYF. CDR3 nucleotide sequence: TGTGCCAGCAGTTTCCGACTAGCGGGAGGTGAGACCCAGTACTTC.

This clonotype was picked up many times. This sequence joins TRBV6-5 and TRBJ2-7, with D perhaps TRBD2 (6 bases). Germline V gene lookup returns CDR1 MNHEY and CDR2 SVGAGI. The CDR3 length is 17 residues. V lost 5 bases to trimming and J lost 3 bases, with 23 bases between them. CDR3 nucleotides: TGTGCCAGCAGTCCCTTTCTTAGGGGCGGGATGATCTACGAGCAGTACTTC. This gives the protein CASSPFLRGGMIYEQYF.

This clonotype was recorded once. The genes are TRBV5-4 and TRBJ2-3; tentatively, D is TRBD2 (6 bases). Germline V lookup: CDR1 SGHNT, CDR2 YYREEE (reference sequence). The CDR3 is 19 residues long. Trimming removed 1 base at V and 0 bases at J, with 21 bases between. The CDR3 sequence is CASSLYPTSSTMSTDTQYF. The CDR3, as DNA: TGTGCCAGCAGCTTGTACCCGACTAGTTCCACAATGAGCACAGATACGCAGTATTTT.

The CDR3 sequence is CASTSQALGDEQYF. CDR3 in DNA: TGTGCCAGCACGTCGCAGGCTCTCGGGGATGAGCAGTATTTT. The chain joins TRBV6-6 to TRBJ2-3, with D perhaps TRBD2 (5 bases). The V end lost 7 bases, the J end lost 11 bases, and 22 bases lay between the germline ends. CDR1 is MNHNY, CDR2 SVGAGI, per germline (reference sequence). The CDR3 contains 14 residues.

As to this clonotype: The germline gene is not matched at one end of the junction; a read error may be the cause. The rearrangement uses TRBV6-5 and TRBJ2-3; maybe TRBD2 (5 bases). Germline CDR1 is MNHEY and CDR2 is SVGAGI. The CDR3 spans 16 residues. This CDR3 reads CASSHSDSRRTDTQYF. CDR3 DNA: TGTGCCAGCAGTCACTCGGATTCTCGGAGGACAGATACGCAGTATTTT.

The table lists this clonotype with many counts. V is TRBV7-9 and J is TRBJ2-3, with 9 bases lining up with TRBD2. The ends lost 2 bases at V and 4 bases at J; junction bases unmatched: 7. Germline V lookup: CDR1 SEHNR, CDR2 FQNEAQ (reference sequence). CDR3 length: 16 residues. The CDR3 loop reads CASSLTSGRRADTQYF. The CDR3 region has the DNA TGTGCCAGCAGCTTAACCAGCGGGAGGAGGGCAGATACGCAGTATTTT.